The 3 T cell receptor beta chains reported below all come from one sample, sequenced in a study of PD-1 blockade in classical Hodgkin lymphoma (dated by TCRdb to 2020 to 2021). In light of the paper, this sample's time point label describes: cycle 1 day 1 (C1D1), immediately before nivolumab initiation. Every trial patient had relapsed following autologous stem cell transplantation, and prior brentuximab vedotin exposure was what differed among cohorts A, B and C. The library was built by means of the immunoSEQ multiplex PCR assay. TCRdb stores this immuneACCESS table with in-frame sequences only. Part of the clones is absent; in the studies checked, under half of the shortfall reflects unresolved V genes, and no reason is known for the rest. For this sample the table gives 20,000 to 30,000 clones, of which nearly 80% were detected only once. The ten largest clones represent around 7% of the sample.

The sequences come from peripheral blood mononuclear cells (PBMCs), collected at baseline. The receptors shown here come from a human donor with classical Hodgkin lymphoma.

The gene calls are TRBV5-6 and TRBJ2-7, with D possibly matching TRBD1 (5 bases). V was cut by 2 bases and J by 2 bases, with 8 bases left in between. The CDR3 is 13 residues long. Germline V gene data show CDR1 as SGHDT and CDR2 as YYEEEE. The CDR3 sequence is CASSLGAPYEQYF. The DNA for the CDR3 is TGTGCCAGCAGCTTAGGGGCCCCCTACGAGCAGTACTTC.

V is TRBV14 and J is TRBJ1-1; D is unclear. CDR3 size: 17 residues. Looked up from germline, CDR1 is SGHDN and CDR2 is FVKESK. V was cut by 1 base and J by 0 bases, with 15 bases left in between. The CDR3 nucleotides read TGTGCCAGCAGCCAAGTTTTTACACACCCCATGAACACTGAAGCTTTCTTT. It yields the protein CASSQVFTHPMNTEAFF.

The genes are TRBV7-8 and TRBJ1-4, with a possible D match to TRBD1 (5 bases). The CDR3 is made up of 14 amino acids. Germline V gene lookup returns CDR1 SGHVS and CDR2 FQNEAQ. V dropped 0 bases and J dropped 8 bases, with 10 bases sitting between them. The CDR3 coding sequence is TGTGCCAGCAGCTTAGCGCGGGGGAACGAAAAACTGTTTTTT. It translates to CASSLARGNEKLFF.